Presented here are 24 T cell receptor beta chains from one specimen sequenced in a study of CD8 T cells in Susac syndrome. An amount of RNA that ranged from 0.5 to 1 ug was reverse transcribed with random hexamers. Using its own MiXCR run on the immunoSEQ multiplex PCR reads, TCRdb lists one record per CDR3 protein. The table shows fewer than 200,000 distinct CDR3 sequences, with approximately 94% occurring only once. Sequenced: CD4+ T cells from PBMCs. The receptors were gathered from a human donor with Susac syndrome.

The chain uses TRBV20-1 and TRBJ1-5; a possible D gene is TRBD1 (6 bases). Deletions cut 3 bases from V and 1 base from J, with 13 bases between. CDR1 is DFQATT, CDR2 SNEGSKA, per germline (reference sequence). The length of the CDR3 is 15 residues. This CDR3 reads CSARGGGSSNQPQHF. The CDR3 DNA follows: TGCAGTGCTAGGGGAGGGGGGAGCAGCAATCAGCCCCAGCATTTT.

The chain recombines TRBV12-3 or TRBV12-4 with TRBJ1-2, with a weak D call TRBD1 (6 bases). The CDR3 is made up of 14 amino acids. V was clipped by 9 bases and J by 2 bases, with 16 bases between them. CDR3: CASDLPGQNYGYTF. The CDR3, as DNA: TGTGCCAGTGACCTGCCGGGACAAAACTATGGCTACACCTTC.

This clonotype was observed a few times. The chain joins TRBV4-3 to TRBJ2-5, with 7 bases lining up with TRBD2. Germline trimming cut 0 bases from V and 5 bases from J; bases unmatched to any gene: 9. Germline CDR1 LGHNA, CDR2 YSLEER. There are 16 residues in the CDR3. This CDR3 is CASSQDPSWGGETQYF. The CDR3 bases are TGCGCCAGCAGCCAAGACCCCAGCTGGGGAGGGGAGACCCAGTACTTC.

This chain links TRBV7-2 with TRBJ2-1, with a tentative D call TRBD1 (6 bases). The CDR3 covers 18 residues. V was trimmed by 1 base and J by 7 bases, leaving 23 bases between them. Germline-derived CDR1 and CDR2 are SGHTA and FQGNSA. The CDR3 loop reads CASSLEGTTRSWGNEQFF. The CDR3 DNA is TGTGCCAGCAGCTTAGAAGGGACAACTAGGTCCTGGGGAAATGAGCAGTTCTTC.

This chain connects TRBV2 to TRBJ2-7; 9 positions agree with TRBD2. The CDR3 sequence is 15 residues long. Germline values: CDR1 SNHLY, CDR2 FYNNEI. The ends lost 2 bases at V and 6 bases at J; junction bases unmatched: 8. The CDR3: CASSERSGGHREQYF. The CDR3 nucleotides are TGTGCCAGCAGTGAAAGGAGCGGGGGGCACCGCGAGCAGTACTTC.

The CDR3 reads CASSLGPYSSDTQYF. CDR3 in DNA: TGCGCCAGCAGCCTCGGGCCATATTCATCGGATACGCAGTATTTT. This sequence joins TRBV4-1 and TRBJ2-3; no clear D. The germline gives CDR1 MGHRA, CDR2 YSYEKL. V was shortened by 4 bases and J by 6 bases, with 17 bases between the two germline ends. This CDR3 is built from 15 residues.

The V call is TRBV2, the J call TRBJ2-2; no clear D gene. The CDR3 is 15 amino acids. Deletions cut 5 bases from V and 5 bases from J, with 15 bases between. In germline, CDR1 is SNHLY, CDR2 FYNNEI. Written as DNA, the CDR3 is TGTGCCAGCAGTTCAGAGGTTCGAGGTACCGGGGAGCTGTTTTTT. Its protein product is CASSSEVRGTGELFF.

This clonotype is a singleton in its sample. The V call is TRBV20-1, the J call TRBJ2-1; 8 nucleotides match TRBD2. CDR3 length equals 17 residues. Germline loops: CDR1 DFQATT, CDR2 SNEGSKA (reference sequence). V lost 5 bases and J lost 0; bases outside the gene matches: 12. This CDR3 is CSADSLGGTSSYNEQFF. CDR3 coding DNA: TGCAGTGCTGATTCTTTGGGGGGGACTAGCTCCTACAATGAGCAGTTCTTC.

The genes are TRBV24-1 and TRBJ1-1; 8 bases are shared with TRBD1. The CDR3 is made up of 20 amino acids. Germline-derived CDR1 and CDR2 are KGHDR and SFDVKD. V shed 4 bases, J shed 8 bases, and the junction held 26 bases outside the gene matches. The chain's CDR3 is CATSDQGQGWDMLFGVEAFF. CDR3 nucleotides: TGTGCCACCAGTGACCAAGGACAGGGATGGGATATGTTGTTTGGAGTAGAAGCTTTCTTT.

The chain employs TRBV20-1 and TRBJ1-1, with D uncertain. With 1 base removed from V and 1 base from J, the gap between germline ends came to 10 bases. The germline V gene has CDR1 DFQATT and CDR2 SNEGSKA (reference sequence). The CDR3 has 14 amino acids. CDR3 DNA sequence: TGCAGTGCTAGAGCCCTAAAGGGGAACACTGAAGCTTTCTTT. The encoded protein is CSARALKGNTEAFF.

The DNA for the CDR3 is TGTGCCAGCAGCGTAGATGCCCGACAGGGACTTAGGAATGAGCAGTTCTTC. Translation: CASSVDARQGLRNEQFF. The rearrangement links TRBV9 to TRBJ2-1, with D possibly TRBD1 on 7 matching bases. Germline V CDR1 and CDR2: SGDLS, YYNGEE. The ends were cut back, 0 bases at V and 7 bases at J, with 20 bases in the middle. CDR3 size: 17 residues.

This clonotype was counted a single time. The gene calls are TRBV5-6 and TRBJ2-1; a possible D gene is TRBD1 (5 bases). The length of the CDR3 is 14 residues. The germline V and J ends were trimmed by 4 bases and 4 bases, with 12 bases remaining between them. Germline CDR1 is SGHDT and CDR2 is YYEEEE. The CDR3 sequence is CASSKTDSYNEQFF. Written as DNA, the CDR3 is TGTGCCAGCAGCAAAACAGACAGTTACAATGAGCAGTTCTTC.

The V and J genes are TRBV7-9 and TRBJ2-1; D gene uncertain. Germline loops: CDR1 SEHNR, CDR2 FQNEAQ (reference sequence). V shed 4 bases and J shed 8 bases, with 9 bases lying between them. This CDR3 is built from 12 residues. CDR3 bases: TGTGCCAGCAGCTACGCCAACTATGAGCAGTTCTTC. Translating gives CASSYANYEQFF. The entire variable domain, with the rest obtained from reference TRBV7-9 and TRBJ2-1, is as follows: DTGVSQNPRHKITKRGQNVTFRCDPISEHNRLYWYRQTLGQGPEFLTYFQNEAQLEKSRLLSDRFSAERPKGSFSTLEIQRTEQGDSAMYLCASSYANYEQFFGPGTRLTVL.

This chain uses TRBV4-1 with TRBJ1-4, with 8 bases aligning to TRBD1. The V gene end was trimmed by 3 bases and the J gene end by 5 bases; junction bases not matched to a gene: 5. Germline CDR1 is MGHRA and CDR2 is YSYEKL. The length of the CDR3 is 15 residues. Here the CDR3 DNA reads TGCGCCAGCAGCCAGACAGGGGAGGCGAATGAAAAACTGTTTTTT. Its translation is CASSQTGEANEKLFF.

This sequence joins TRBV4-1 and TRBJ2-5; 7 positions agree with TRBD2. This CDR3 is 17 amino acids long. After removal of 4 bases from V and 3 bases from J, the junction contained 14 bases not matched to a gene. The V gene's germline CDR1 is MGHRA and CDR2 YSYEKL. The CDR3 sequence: CASSPTPPTSTKETQYF. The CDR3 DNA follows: TGCGCCAGCAGCCCCACGCCTCCGACTAGCACAAAAGAGACCCAGTACTTC.

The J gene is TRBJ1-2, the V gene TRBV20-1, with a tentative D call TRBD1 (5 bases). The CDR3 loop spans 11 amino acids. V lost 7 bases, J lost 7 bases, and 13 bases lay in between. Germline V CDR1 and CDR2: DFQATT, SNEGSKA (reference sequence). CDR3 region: CSGGLGLGYTF. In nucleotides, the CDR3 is TGCAGTGGGGGCCTCGGTCTTGGCTACACCTTC.

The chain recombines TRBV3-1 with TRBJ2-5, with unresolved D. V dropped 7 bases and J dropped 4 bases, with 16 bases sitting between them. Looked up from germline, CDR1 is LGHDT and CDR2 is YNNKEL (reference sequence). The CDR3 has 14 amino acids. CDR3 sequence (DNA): TGTGCCAGCACCAAAGTATTACTCCCAGAGACCCAGTACTTC. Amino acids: CASTKVLLPETQYF.

The CDR3, as DNA: TGTGCCACCAGCAGAGATCAGAGGGAAGAGACCCAGTACTTC. Translated, it gives CATSRDQREETQYF. The chain couples TRBV15 to TRBJ2-5, with TRBD2 as a possible D gene (5 bases). V was shortened by 0 bases and J by 3 bases, with 8 bases between the two germline ends. CDR3 size: 14 residues. Germline-derived CDR1 and CDR2 are LNHNV and YYDKDF (reference sequence).

CDR3 sequence (DNA): TGCGCCAGCAGCCAAACTGCAGTAGAAAAACTGTTTTTT. This encodes CASSQTAVEKLFF. V and J are TRBV4-1 and TRBJ1-4; no clear D gene. This CDR3 is built from 13 residues. Trimming removed 2 bases from V and 8 bases from J, with 9 bases in between. Germline V gene data show CDR1 as MGHRA and CDR2 as YSYEKL.

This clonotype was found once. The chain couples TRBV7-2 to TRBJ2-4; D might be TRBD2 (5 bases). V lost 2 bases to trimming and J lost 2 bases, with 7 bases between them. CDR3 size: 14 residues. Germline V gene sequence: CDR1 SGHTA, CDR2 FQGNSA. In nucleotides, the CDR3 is TGTGCCAGCAGCTTACGGGGTCCCAAAAACATTCAGTACTTC. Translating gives CASSLRGPKNIQYF.

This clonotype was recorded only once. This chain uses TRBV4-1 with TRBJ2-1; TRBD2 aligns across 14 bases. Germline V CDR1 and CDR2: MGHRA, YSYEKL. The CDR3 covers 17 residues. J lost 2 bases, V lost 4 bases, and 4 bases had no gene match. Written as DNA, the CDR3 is TGCGCCAGCAGCCTCGGGACTAGCGGGGGAGCCTACAATGAGCAGTTCTTC. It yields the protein CASSLGTSGGAYNEQFF.

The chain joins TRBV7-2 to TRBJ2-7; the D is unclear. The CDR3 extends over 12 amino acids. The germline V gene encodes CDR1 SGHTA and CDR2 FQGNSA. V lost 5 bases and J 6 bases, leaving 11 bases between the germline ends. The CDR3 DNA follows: TGTGCCAGCAGCCGAGGCTCCCTCGAGCAGTACTTC. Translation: CASSRGSLEQYF.

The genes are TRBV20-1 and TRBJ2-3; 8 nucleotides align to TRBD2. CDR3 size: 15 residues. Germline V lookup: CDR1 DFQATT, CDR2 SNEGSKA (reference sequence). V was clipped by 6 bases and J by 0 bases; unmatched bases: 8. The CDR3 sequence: CSAVVGGDSTDTQYF. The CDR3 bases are TGCAGTGCCGTAGTCGGGGGGGATAGCACAGATACGCAGTATTTT.

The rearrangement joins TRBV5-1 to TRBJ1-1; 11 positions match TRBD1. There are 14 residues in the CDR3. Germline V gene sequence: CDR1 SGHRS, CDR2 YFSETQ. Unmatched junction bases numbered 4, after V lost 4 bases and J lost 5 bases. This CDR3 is CASSIWDRGTEAFF. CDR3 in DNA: TGCGCCAGCAGCATTTGGGACAGGGGGACTGAAGCTTTCTTT.